In this sample, the clone carrying this TCR beta chain turned up once. The data were produced by immunoSEQ multiplex PCR, yet TCRdb's version contains in-frame clones alone and is incomplete. The sample includes about 61,000 clones, around three quarters of them seen just once. The sort gate was single viable CD3+CD4+CD8-CD45RO+ cells for memory CD4+ T cells. These data are taken from a study of memory CD4+ T cells and cytomegalovirus serostatus. Study as a whole: Donors were healthy Belgian adults, several CMV seropositive and approximately 23 seronegative.

The germline V gene has CDR1 MGHRA and CDR2 YSYEKL. V was shortened by 1 base and J by 9 bases, with 16 bases between the two germline ends. The CDR3 covers 15 residues. V and J are TRBV4-1 and TRBJ2-1; D remains unclear. The clonotype originates from an adult in good health and CMV-seronegative. Some clones in this sample may be carry-over from other donors' samples. The material sequenced was memory CD4+ T cells from blood. The CDR3 sequence: CASSQASGPLGEQFF. CDR3 sequence (DNA): TGCGCCAGCAGCCAAGCATCTGGCCCTCTCGGTGAGCAGTTCTTC.